This entry describes one T cell receptor beta chain. Which antigen it targets is not known. Qualities for individual bases were not recorded, and no much larger clone is one base off. This entry belongs to a study of blood T cell repertoires in COVID-19 (dated by TCRdb to about 2020). For the wider study: The collaborator samples originated in the United States, Italy and Spain and spanned the acute and convalescent phases of COVID-19. Where available, HLA class I and class II types were obtained from metadata supplied by the sample provider rather than from assay-based typing. The prospective study material was composed of cDNA or gDNA derived from T cells, B-cell-depleted T cells, or PBMCs. The dataset comprised deeply sampled blood TCRbeta repertoires from subjects exposed to, actively infected with, or recovered from COVID-19. The repertoires were released in a freely available public database intended as a resource for research on the immune response to SARS-CoV-2. Samples came from the ongoing ImmuneRACE study (first 160 participants) plus 1,254 subjects from 6 global collaborators. The sample metadata nearly always contained a de-identified subject ID, COVID-19 status, age in years and sex.

Trimming removed 1 base from V and 0 bases from J, leaving 10 bases between the germline ends. Counted from cysteine to phenylalanine, this CDR3 has 16 amino acids. This entry keeps only the CDR3 DNA: 48 bases, framed from base 1. The germline V gene provides CDR1 SGHVS and CDR2 FQNEAQ. A second Seattle source provided samples from volunteer blood donors who had recovered from COVID-19. The collaborating institutions used their own protocols to collect whole blood in K2EDTA tubes. Collaborator samples were shipped for TCRbeta analysis as frozen whole blood, isolated PBMCs, or DNA extracted from either sample type. TCRbeta CDR3 regions were amplified from genomic DNA using the immunoSEQ Assay, a bias-controlled multiplex PCR. The paper's processing steps were these. Within the assay, amplification of reference gene primers was used to estimate how many nucleated cells each sample contained. To quantify the absolute abundance of each unique TCRbeta CDR3 rearrangement, sequence reads were collapsed and filtered. For each sample, productive Simpson clonality was calculated by taking the square root of Simpson's diversity index across productive rearrangements. TCRdb mirrors the immuneACCESS table, restricted to in-frame sequences. Some clones are absent from its copies; in checked studies, under half trace to an unresolved V gene, and the reason for the others is unknown. Clone size and V and J calls were adopted from that table, with D and trimming inferred from the DNA. In this sample the table shows some 220,000 clones, roughly 84% of which occur a single time. 4.5% to 5.5% of the sample rests with the top ten.

What the work shows at the level of the full study, not this receptor alone: The quantity of clinical and demographic metadata differed by source and by participant and was supplied without curation.

The sequence is built from TRBV7-8 and TRBJ1-5; matching of 5 bases hints at TRBD1 as the D gene. This clonotype originated in a woman aged 60-70 years who had recovered from COVID-19. Input material: peripheral blood. CDR3 reads: CASSLETAYSNQPQHF. The sequenced DNA is TGTGCCAGCAGCTTAGAGACAGCGTATAGCAATCAGCCCCAGCATTTT. Full variable domain (CDR3 extended with the reference TRBV7-8 and TRBJ1-5 proteins): GAGVSQSPRYKVAKRGQDVALRCDPISGHVSLFWYQQALGQGPEFLTYFQNEAQLDKSGLPSDRFFAERPEGSVSTLKIQRTQQEDSAVYLCASSLETAYSNQPQHFGDGTRLSIL.